This T cell receptor beta chain was sequenced in a study of response to subunit inactivated influenza vaccine. Study-wide results and caveats: The authors proposed limited new T cell recruitment per seasonal influenza vaccination.

The CDR3 sequence is 15 residues long. The V gene lost 7 bases and the J gene lost 2 bases, with 14 bases spanning the gap. Via MiXCR, TCRdb re-called the RT-PCR reads, giving one row per CDR3 protein. The data contain about 650,000 distinct CDR3 sequences, around 14% of them singletons. This clonotype was observed at least ten times. Its matching antigen is unknown. The receptor comes from a man aged 45-65 years who received an inactivated influenza vaccine. The chain joins TRBV12-3 or TRBV12-4 to TRBJ2-2; TRBD1 or TRBD2 may be the D gene (5 bases each). Specimen: PBMCs from blood, collected about 11 days after vaccination. The CDR3 spells CASISGPINTGELFF. The CDR3 DNA sequence: TGTGCCAGCATCTCGGGACCGATCAACACCGGGGAGCTGTTTTTT.